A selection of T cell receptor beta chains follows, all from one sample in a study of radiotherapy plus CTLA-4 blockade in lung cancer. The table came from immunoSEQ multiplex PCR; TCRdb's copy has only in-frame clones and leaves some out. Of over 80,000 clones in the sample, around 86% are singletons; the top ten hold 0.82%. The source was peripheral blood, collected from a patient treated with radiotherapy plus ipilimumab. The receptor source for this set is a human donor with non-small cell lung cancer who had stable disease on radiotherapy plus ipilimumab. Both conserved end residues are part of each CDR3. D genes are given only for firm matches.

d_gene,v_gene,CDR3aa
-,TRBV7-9,CASSSRDGYNSPLHF
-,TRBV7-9,CASRGNSGSTNEKLFF
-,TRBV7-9,CASSFGLAMETQYF
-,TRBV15,CATSRAGEEQFF
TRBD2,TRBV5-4,CASSLGGRERGEQYF
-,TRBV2,CASSEVRGAEAFF
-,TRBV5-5,CASSRNRDYNSPLHF
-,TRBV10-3,CAISESGSGQEGNTGELFF
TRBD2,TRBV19,CASKGGRTGEQFF
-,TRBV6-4,CASSDSGLARGNEQFF
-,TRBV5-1,CASSPHISNYGYTF
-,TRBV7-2,CASRRSVYEQYF
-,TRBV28,CASSSTGRAYGYTF
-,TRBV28,CASSQGQFEAFF
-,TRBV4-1,CASSQKLGADTQYF
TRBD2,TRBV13,CASSLRASGTYEQYF
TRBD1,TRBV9,CASSVAEGTGHGETQYF
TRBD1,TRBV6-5,CASRPAGQGEDGYTF
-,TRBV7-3,CASSSLFGQLQMNTEAFF
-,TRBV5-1,CASSLDGETQYF
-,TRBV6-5,CASSYVLGGNTEAFF
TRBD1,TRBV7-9,CASSSGVQTGRYEKLFF
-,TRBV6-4,CASSRGGSANEKLFF
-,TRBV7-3,CASSFQVGTQYF
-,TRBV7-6,CASSLGGSHSGNTIYF
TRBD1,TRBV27,CASSLRDRADTGELFF
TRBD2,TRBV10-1,CASSEGLAVGTQYF
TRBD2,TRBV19,CASSRLAGGSYNEQFF
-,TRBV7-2,CASSFRNTNSPLHF
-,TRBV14,CASSQEWRGTEAFF
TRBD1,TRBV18,CASSPPTGGRAEAFF
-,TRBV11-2,CASSLDPYNEQFF
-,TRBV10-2,CASRGPSLAKNIQYF
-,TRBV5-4,CASSLYNEQFF
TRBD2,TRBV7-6,CASSLGLAGAAETQYF
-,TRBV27,CASSLLGLYGYTF
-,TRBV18,CASSPLASSSYNEQFF
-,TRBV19,CASIQGTGTAEAFF
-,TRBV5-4,CASSPPPGGYGYTF
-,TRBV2,CASSLGGGNQPQHF